The source of this T cell receptor (beta chain) is a study of blood T cell repertoires in COVID-19 (dated by TCRdb to the early 2020s). About the investigation overall: The collaborator samples originated in the United States, Italy and Spain and spanned the acute and convalescent phases of COVID-19. The material from the prospective study consisted of cDNA or gDNA derived from T cells, B-cell-depleted T cells, or PBMCs. The dataset comprised deeply sampled blood TCRbeta repertoires from subjects exposed to, actively infected with, or recovered from COVID-19. A freely available public database, intended as a resource for researchers studying the immune response to SARS-CoV-2, is where the repertoires were released. The samples were drawn from the first 160 participants of the ongoing ImmuneRACE study and from over 950 subjects provided by 6 global collaborators. The sample metadata nearly always contained a de-identified subject ID, COVID-19 status, age in years and sex. Where available, HLA class I and class II types were obtained from metadata supplied by the sample provider rather than from assay-based typing.

The trim is 6 bases for V and 0 bases for J, with a gap of 27 bases between the germline ends. Including cysteine and phenylalanine, the CDR3 has 21 amino acids. Only CDR3 DNA is held: 63 bases, read in frame from base 1. The germline V gene supplies CDR1 MDHEN and CDR2 SYDVKM. Whole blood was collected in K2EDTA tubes by collaborating institutions according to the institutions' own protocols. For TCRbeta analysis, collaborator samples were shipped as frozen whole blood, as isolated PBMCs, or as DNA extracted from either sample type. The immunoSEQ Assay, a bias-controlled multiplex PCR, was used to amplify TCRbeta CDR3 regions from genomic DNA. As for the authors' bioinformatics: The number of nucleated cells in each sample was estimated from the amplification of reference gene primers within the assay. To quantify the absolute abundance of each unique TCRbeta CDR3 rearrangement, sequence reads were collapsed and filtered. For each sample, productive Simpson clonality was calculated as the square root of Simpson's diversity index across productive rearrangements. TCRdb stores this immuneACCESS table with in-frame sequences only. Part of the clones is absent; in the studies checked, under half of the shortfall reflects unresolved V genes, and no reason is known for the rest. D and trimming come from the DNA, and the V and J calls and clone size come from that table. The sample yields approximately 200,000 clones; approximately 84% were counted once. The ten top clones hold 1.9% of the sample.

In regard to this clone: Its antigen specificity is not known. Base qualities are missing; no much larger clone stands one base away.

Findings and caveats that apply to the study as a whole: The amount of clinical and demographic metadata varied by source and participant and was provided uncurated.

Sequenced: peripheral blood. The TCR was taken from a man aged 40-55 years with active or convalescent COVID-19. Recombination linked TRBV28 to TRBJ1-6, with the D gene call left open. The CDR3 loop reads CASSPFGQALVLSSYNSPLHF. The DNA sequence follows: TGTGCCAGCAGCCCTTTTGGGCAGGCCCTTGTTCTGAGCTCCTATAATTCACCCCTCCACTTT.